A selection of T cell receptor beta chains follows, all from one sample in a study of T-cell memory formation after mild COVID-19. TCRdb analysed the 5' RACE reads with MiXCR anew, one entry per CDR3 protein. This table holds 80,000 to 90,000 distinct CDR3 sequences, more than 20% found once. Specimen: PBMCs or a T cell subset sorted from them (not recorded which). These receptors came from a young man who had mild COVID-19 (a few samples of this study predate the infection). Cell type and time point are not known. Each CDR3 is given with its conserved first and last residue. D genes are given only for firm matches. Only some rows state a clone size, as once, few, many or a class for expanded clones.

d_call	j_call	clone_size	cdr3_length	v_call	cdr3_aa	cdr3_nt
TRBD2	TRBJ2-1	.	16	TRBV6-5	CASSYGTSGGYNEQFF	TGTGCCAGCAGTTACGGGACTAGCGGGGGGTACAATGAGCAGTTCTTC
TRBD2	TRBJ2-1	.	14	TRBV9	CASSVGRGGNEQFF	TGTGCCAGCAGCGTAGGGCGGGGGGGCAATGAGCAGTTCTTC
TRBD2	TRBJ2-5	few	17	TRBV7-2	CASSRPATSGEQETQYF	TGTGCCAGCAGCCGCCCCGCGACTAGCGGGGAGCAAGAGACCCAGTACTTC
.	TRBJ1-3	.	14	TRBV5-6	CASSQDFPGNTIYF	TGTGCCAGCAGCCAGGACTTTCCTGGAAACACCATATATTTT
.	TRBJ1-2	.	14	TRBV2	CASSEEGTDYGYTF	TGTGCCAGCAGTGAGGAGGGAACTGACTATGGCTACACCTTC
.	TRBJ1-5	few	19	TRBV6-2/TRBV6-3	CASSSGEQDAGFVTQPQHF	TGTGCCAGCTCATCGGGTGAACAGGACGCAGGTTTTGTAACTCAGCCCCAGCATTTT
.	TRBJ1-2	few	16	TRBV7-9	CASSLEGDLRGRGYTF	TGTGCCAGCAGCTTAGAGGGGGACCTTCGGGGTCGTGGCTACACCTTC
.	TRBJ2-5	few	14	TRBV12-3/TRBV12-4	CASSKRALGETQYF	TGTGCCAGCAGTAAGAGGGCCCTGGGGGAGACCCAGTACTTC
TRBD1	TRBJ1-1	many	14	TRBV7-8	CASSFTGGNTEAFF	TGTGCCAGCAGCTTTACAGGGGGGAACACTGAAGCTTTCTTT
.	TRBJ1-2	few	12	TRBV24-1	CATSDLGYGYTF	TGTGCCACCAGTGATTTAGGCTATGGCTACACCTTC
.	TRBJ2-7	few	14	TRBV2	CASGTRDLPYEQYF	TGTGCCAGCGGCACACGGGACCTCCCCTACGAGCAGTACTTC
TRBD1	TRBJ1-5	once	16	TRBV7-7	CASSPRDRGRDQPQHF	TGTGCTAGCAGCCCCCGGGACAGGGGAAGGGATCAGCCCCAGCATTTT
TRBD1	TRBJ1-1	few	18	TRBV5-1	CASSLTDRATTMNTEAFF	TGCGCCAGCAGCTTAACCGACAGGGCGACAACTATGAACACTGAAGCTTTCTTT
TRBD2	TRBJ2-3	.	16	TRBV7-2	CASSFGEGRSTDTQYF	TGTGCCAGCAGCTTCGGGGAGGGACGGAGCACAGATACTCAGTATTTT
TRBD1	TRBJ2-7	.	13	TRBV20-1	CSAAGTASYEQYF	TGCAGTGCTGCCGGGACAGCCTCCTACGAGCAGTACTTC
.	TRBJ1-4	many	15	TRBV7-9	CASSLAIAGYEKLFF	TGTGCCAGCAGCTTAGCAATTGCAGGATATGAAAAACTGTTTTTT
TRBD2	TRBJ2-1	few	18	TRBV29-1	CSVLGIAGGRSSYNEQFF	TGCAGCGTTCTCGGGATAGCGGGGGGCCGGAGCTCCTACAATGAGCAGTTCTTC
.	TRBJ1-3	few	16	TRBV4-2	CASSQEATNSGNTIYF	TGTGCCAGCAGCCAAGAGGCCACAAACTCTGGAAACACCATATATTTT
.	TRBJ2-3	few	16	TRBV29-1	CSVVTGAQRGVDTQYF	TGCAGCGTTGTGACAGGGGCCCAGCGGGGGGTAGATACGCAGTATTTT
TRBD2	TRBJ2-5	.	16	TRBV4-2	CASSQDGGSGVETQYF	TGTGCCAGCAGCCAAGACGGGGGGAGCGGGGTCGAGACCCAGTACTTC
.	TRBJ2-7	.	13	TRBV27	CASSLRAPYEQYF	TGTGCCAGCAGTCTCCGCGCCCCGTACGAGCAGTACTTC
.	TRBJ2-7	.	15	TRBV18	CASSPRAQSSYEQYF	TGTGCCAGCTCACCACGTGCACAGAGCTCCTACGAGCAGTACTTC
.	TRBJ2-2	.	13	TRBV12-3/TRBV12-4	CASSFIVAGELFF	TGTGCCAGCAGTTTCATTGTGGCCGGGGAGCTGTTTTTT
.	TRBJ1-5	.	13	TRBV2	CASSDSAYQPQHF	TGTGCCAGCAGTGATTCGGCCTATCAGCCCCAGCATTTT